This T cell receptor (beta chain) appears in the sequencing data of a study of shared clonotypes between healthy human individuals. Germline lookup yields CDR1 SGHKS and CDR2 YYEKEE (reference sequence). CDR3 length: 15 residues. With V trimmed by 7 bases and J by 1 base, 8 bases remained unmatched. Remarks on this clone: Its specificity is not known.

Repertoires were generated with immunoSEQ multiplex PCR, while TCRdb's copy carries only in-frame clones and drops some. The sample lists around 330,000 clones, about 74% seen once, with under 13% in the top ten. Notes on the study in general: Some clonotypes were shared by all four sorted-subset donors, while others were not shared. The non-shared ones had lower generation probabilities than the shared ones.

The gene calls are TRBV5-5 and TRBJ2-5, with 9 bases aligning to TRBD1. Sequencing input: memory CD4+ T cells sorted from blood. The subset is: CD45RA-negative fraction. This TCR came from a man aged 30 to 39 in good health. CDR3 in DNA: TGTGCCAGCTCAACAGGGGGCCCAGCCCAAGAGACCCAGTACTTC. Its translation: CASSTGGPAQETQYF.